This TCR beta chain was sequenced in a study of response to subunit inactivated influenza vaccine. The study's findings and limits: The authors suggested that few new T cells are recruited per seasonal influenza vaccination.

With regard to this clonotype: Its target is not known.

The CDR3 spans 11 residues. Trimming removed 7 bases at V and 5 bases at J, with 9 bases between. Germline CDR1 reads MNHEY; CDR2 reads SMNVEV (reference sequence). Via MiXCR, TCRdb re-called the RT-PCR reads, giving one row per CDR3 protein. The table records 650,000 to 800,000 distinct CDR3 sequences, over 11% of them present only once. The clonotype was recovered from a man in his forties or fifties who received an inactivated influenza vaccine. J is TRBJ2-7 and V is TRBV27; D is unresolved. The material was PBMCs from blood, obtained 14 to 15 days before vaccination. The CDR3 DNA reads as TGTGCCAGCACCTCCAACCACGAGCAGTACTTC. Translated: CASTSNHEQYF.